This entry features one TCR beta chain sequence. Amplification of TCR beta CDR3 regions was performed using RNA transcripts as template. The HTBI primer set served for first-round RT-PCR of the TCR CDR3. TCRdb ran MiXCR on the multiplex PCR reads and lists one entry per CDR3 protein. The sample carries roughly 710,000 distinct CDR3 sequences, approximately 40% recorded once. The source of the sample is a study of T cells in Graves' hyperthyroidism and ophthalmopathy. The ends lost 10 bases at V and 4 bases at J; junction bases unmatched: 12. Per germline, CDR1 MNHEY and CDR2 SVGEGT. CDR3 length: 14 residues. Uncontrolled infection, other autoimmune disease, pregnancy or lactation disqualified patients from enrolment.

The receptor was isolated from a woman aged 40 to 55 with Graves' hyperthyroidism. Sequencing input: blood. The chain couples TRBV6-2 or TRBV6-3 to TRBJ1-1; 7 bases are shared with TRBD1. The CDR3 DNA reads TGTGCCATAGGGGACAGCCCGGGGGGCACTGAAGCTTTCTTT. Protein sequence: CAIGDSPGGTEAFF.